The 27 T cell receptor beta chains given below trace back to one sample, sequenced in a study of PD-1 and CTLA-4 blockade in melanoma. The repertoire was sequenced with immunoSEQ multiplex PCR; TCRdb's copy has only in-frame clones and lacks some. The sample lists about 16,000 clones, approximately 70% occurring once. The sequences come from CD8+ T cells from peripheral blood, collected from a patient given anti-PD-1 treatment. These receptors all come from a human donor with melanoma.

This clone is termed medium-sized. This chain uses TRBV5-6 with TRBJ1-1, with 10 bases matching TRBD1. Germline CDR1 reads SGHDT; CDR2 reads YYEEEE. V gave up 2 bases and J gave up 11 bases; unmatched junction bases: 3. This CDR3 has 12 amino acids. CDR3: CASSFGQGDAFF. The CDR3 DNA follows: TGTGCCAGCAGCTTCGGACAGGGGGACGCTTTCTTT.

The chain couples TRBV19 to TRBJ2-1; 11 nucleotides line up with TRBD2. The germline V gene has CDR1 LNHDA and CDR2 SQIVND (reference sequence). CDR3 length: 16 residues. J was trimmed by 5 bases and V by 5 bases; bases with no gene match: 8. The CDR3 here is CASSYLAGGPHNEQFF. The DNA for the CDR3 is TGTGCCAGTAGTTACCTAGCGGGAGGACCTCACAATGAGCAGTTCTTC.

V is TRBV3-1 (or the pseudogene TRBV3-2) and J is TRBJ1-3; unclear D gene. The CDR3 covers 17 residues. CDR1 and CDR2 from the germline V gene are LGHDT and YNNKEL (reference sequence). V lost 4 bases and J 0 bases, leaving 16 bases between the germline ends. The CDR3 DNA reads as TGTGCCAGCAGCCCCTTGGGTGGCAGCCTCTCTGGAAACACCATATATTTT. Protein product: CASSPLGGSLSGNTIYF.

This clone was recorded only once. This chain links TRBV7-2 with TRBJ2-5; no firm D call. The germline V gene encodes CDR1 SGHTA and CDR2 FQGNSA. The CDR3 contains 13 residues. V was clipped by 2 bases and J by 5 bases, with 9 bases between them. Here the CDR3 reads CASSLSDWETQYF. For the CDR3, the DNA is TGTGCCAGCAGCTTATCCGACTGGGAGACCCAGTACTTC.

The chain carries TRBV29-1 and TRBJ2-7, with D perhaps given as TRBD1 or TRBD2 (5 bases each). Trimming left V 4 bases short and J 0 bases short, with 10 bases between. This CDR3 is 13 amino acids long. Germline loops: CDR1 SQVTM, CDR2 ANQGSEA. The CDR3 DNA sequence: TGCAGCGTTGCCGAGGGGCACTCCTACGAGCAGTACTTC. Protein: CSVAEGHSYEQYF.

The chain has TRBV6-5 and TRBJ1-2; D possibly corresponds to TRBD1 (6 bases). The CDR3 consists of 15 residues. Germline CDR1 MNHEY, CDR2 SVGAGI. V lost 2 bases to trimming and J lost 8 bases, with 18 bases between them. The CDR3 nucleotides read TGTGCCAGCAGTTACGGGGCGCAGGGGCAGCGGGGCTACACCTTC. Protein product: CASSYGAQGQRGYTF.

The chain has TRBV7-9 and TRBJ1-2, with a possible D match to TRBD1 (5 bases). This CDR3 has 15 residues. Germline loops: CDR1 SEHNR, CDR2 FQNEAQ (reference sequence). The V end lost 5 bases, the J end lost 4 bases, and 17 bases lay between the germline ends. CDR3 in amino acids: CASSLGVTVFYGYTF. The CDR3 bases are TGTGCCAGCAGCCTTGGGGTGACAGTTTTCTATGGCTACACCTTC.

The V gene is TRBV9, the J gene TRBJ2-3; 9 nucleotides match TRBD2. CDR3 size: 15 residues. The V and J ends lost 4 bases and 1 base, in that order; junction bases with no gene match: 4. In germline, CDR1 is SGDLS, CDR2 YYNGEE. As DNA, the CDR3 is TGTGCCAGCAGCCCTCCTAGCGGGGGCACAGATACGCAGTATTTT. Translating it yields CASSPPSGGTDTQYF.

This chain uses TRBV29-1 with TRBJ1-5, with 7 nucleotides matching TRBD1. Looked up from germline, CDR1 is SQVTM and CDR2 is ANQGSEA. The CDR3 covers 13 residues. J was trimmed by 1 base and V by 6 bases; bases with no gene match: 3. DNA for the CDR3: TGCAGCGTACAGACAGGGAGCAATCAGCCCCAGCATTTT. Translation gives CSVQTGSNQPQHF.

The chain employs TRBV2 and TRBJ2-7, with 10 bases fitting TRBD2. V dropped 3 bases and J dropped 4; count of bases not matched to a gene: 9. CDR1 and CDR2 (germline): SNHLY, FYNNEI. The CDR3 loop spans 16 amino acids. The CDR3, as DNA: TGTGCCAGCAGTGATGCCAGCGGGGGGGAGAAATACGAGCAGTACTTC. Protein product: CASSDASGGEKYEQYF.

V usage is TRBV29-1 and J usage is TRBJ2-1; 9 nucleotides line up with TRBD1. V lost 6 bases to trimming and J lost 10 bases; unmatched junction nucleotides: 10. Germline V gene sequence: CDR1 SQVTM, CDR2 ANQGSEA. The CDR3 has 13 residues. This CDR3 is CSVSPGTGREQFF. CDR3 in DNA: TGCAGCGTCAGTCCCGGGACAGGGCGGGAGCAGTTCTTC.

The V call is TRBV4-1, the J call TRBJ2-1; D gene uncertain. V was shortened by 2 bases and J by 8 bases, with 13 bases between the two germline ends. Germline V CDR1 and CDR2: MGHRA, YSYEKL. The CDR3 is 14 amino acids. The chain's CDR3 is CASSQRRSLDEQFF. For the CDR3, the DNA is TGCGCCAGCAGCCAAAGACGGTCTCTGGATGAGCAGTTCTTC.

This chain uses TRBV19 with TRBJ2-1; D could derive from TRBD1 or TRBD2 (5 bases each). The V end was cut by 1 base, the J end by 5 bases, with 12 bases between. The length of the CDR3 is 15 residues. Germline-derived CDR1 and CDR2 are LNHDA and SQIVND (reference sequence). The CDR3 DNA is TGTGCCAGTAGTATAGCCGGGGACGGAAACAATGAGCAGTTCTTC. Translated, it gives CASSIAGDGNNEQFF.

The gene calls are TRBV27 and TRBJ2-2; D gene unclear. The CDR3 spans 12 residues. V was shortened by 8 bases and J by 3 bases, with 7 bases between the two germline ends. Germline loops: CDR1 MNHEY, CDR2 SMNVEV (reference sequence). The DNA for the CDR3 is TGTGCCAGCTTCGGCGACACCGGGGAGCTGTTTTTT. Translating it yields CASFGDTGELFF.

This clone was counted only a few times. The rearrangement uses TRBV27 and TRBJ1-6; 8 bases match TRBD1. V dropped 5 bases and J dropped 7; count of bases not matched to a gene: 7. This CDR3 contains 15 residues. Germline loops: CDR1 MNHEY, CDR2 SMNVEV (reference sequence). Written as DNA, the CDR3 is TGTGCCAGCAGTCCTGGACAGGGAAGGAATTCACCCCTCCACTTT. This codes for CASSPGQGRNSPLHF.

This chain joins TRBV28 and TRBJ2-7; TRBD1 might be the D (5 bases). There are 14 residues in the CDR3. Germline assignment: CDR1 MDHEN and CDR2 SYDVKM. V was clipped by 1 base and J by 3 bases, with 10 bases between them. The chain's CDR3 is CASSLFQGLYEQYF. CDR3 nucleotides: TGTGCCAGCAGTTTATTCCAGGGCCTCTACGAGCAGTACTTC.

The chain carries TRBV19 and TRBJ1-1; 9 nucleotides line up with TRBD1. This CDR3 comprises 14 residues. Unmatched junction bases numbered 13, after V lost 6 bases and J lost 11 bases. Germline CDR1 is LNHDA and CDR2 is SQIVND (reference sequence). In nucleotides, the CDR3 is TGTGCCAGTAGAGGGACAGGGCTTATCCCCGACGCTTTCTTT. Residues: CASRGTGLIPDAFF. The full variable domain, completed using reference TRBV19 and TRBJ1-1, is DGGITQSPKYLFRKEGQNVTLSCEQNLNHDAMYWYRQDPGQGLRLIYYSQIVNDFQKGDIAEGYSVSREKKESFPLTVTSAQKNPTAFYLCASRGTGLIPDAFFGQGTRLTVV.

This chain joins TRBV11-3 and TRBJ2-5, with 13 bases that match TRBD2. The CDR3 runs to 16 residues. V lost 5 bases and J lost 5; bases outside the gene matches: 8. Germline V lookup: CDR1 SGHNT, CDR2 YENEEA. The chain's CDR3 is CASSPWTSGRMETQYF. DNA of the CDR3: TGTGCCAGCAGCCCCTGGACTAGCGGGAGAATGGAGACCCAGTACTTC. The variable domain in full, completed from reference TRBV11-3 and TRBJ2-5, reads EAGVVQSPRYKIIEKKQPVAFWCNPISGHNTLYWYLQNLGQGPELLIRYENEEAVDDSQLPKDRFSAERLKGVDSTLKIQPAELGDSAVYLCASSPWTSGRMETQYFGPGTRLLVL.

This clone was counted a single time. The V call is TRBV15, the J call TRBJ2-3; no clear D. CDR1 is LNHNV, CDR2 YYDKDF, per germline (reference sequence). The CDR3 is 15 amino acids. Trimming cost V 5 bases and J 0 bases, with 12 bases left between them. The CDR3 region is CATSVTGPSTDTQYF. CDR3 coding DNA: TGTGCCACCAGCGTGACCGGACCTAGCACAGATACGCAGTATTTT. Drawing the rest from reference TRBV15 and TRBJ2-3, the complete variable domain is DAMVIQNPRYQVTQFGKPVTLSCSQTLNHNVMYWYQQKSSQAPKLLFHYYDKDFNNEADTPDNFQSRRPNTSFCFLDIRSPGLGDTAMYLCATSVTGPSTDTQYFGPGTRLTVL.

The rearrangement uses TRBV15 and TRBJ1-1, with 7 nucleotides matching TRBD1. This CDR3 is 16 amino acids long. J lost 1 base, V lost 5 bases, and 10 bases had no gene match. The germline V gene encodes CDR1 LNHNV and CDR2 YYDKDF (reference sequence). The CDR3 loop reads CATSAGRQGENTEAFF. In DNA form, the CDR3 reads TGTGCCACCAGCGCCGGAAGACAGGGAGAGAACACTGAAGCTTTCTTT.

This clone was seen more than once but under ten times. V and J are TRBV10-3 and TRBJ2-5; 7 nucleotides agree with TRBD1. V was pared by 0 bases and J by 1 base, with 8 bases of the junction left unmatched. The CDR3 is 17 amino acids. The germline CDR1 and CDR2 sequences are ENHRY and SYGVKD. This CDR3 reads CAISESTDRAFQETQYF. For the CDR3, the DNA is TGTGCCATCAGTGAGTCGACCGACAGGGCCTTCCAAGAGACCCAGTACTTC.

The chain combines TRBV15 with TRBJ2-3, with 8 positions matching TRBD2. In germline, CDR1 is LNHNV, CDR2 YYDKDF (reference sequence). This CDR3 is built from 15 residues. V lost 0 bases, J lost 3 bases, and 2 bases stayed unmatched. The DNA of the CDR3 is TGTGCCACCAGCAGAGATGGCGGGAGGACAGATACGCAGTATTTT. Its translation: CATSRDGGRTDTQYF.

The table lists this clone with a few counts. The chain joins TRBV6-6 to TRBJ1-3, with TRBD1 as a possible D gene (5 bases). Trimming removed 3 bases from V and 2 bases from J, with 8 bases in between. Looked up from germline, CDR1 is MNHNY and CDR2 is SVGAGI (reference sequence). This CDR3 region has 14 residues. CDR3 residues: CASSYLGAGNTIYF. The CDR3 DNA reads as TGTGCCAGCAGTTATCTGGGGGCTGGAAACACCATATATTTT.

V gene TRBV6-5 combines with J gene TRBJ1-3; D is unclear. The V and J ends lost 6 bases and 3 bases respectively, with 9 bases between them. The CDR3 contains 13 residues. Germline lookup yields CDR1 MNHEY and CDR2 SVGAGI. CDR3 amino acids: CASSPSLGNTIYF. CDR3 bases: TGTGCCAGCAGCCCATCCCTTGGAAACACCATATATTTT.

The rearrangement joins TRBV12-5 to TRBJ1-2; D call uncertain. Per germline, CDR1 LGHNT and CDR2 FRNRAP. V gave up 1 base and J gave up 4 bases, with 7 bases separating them. The length of the CDR3 is 13 residues. The CDR3 is CASGLDLGYGYTF. The CDR3 DNA sequence: TGTGCTAGTGGTTTGGACCTTGGCTATGGCTACACCTTC.

The rearrangement joins TRBV11-2 to TRBJ2-3; no clear D gene. CDR3 length: 11 residues. Germline lookup yields CDR1 SGHAT and CDR2 FQNNGV. V gave up 7 bases and J gave up 5 bases, with 7 bases separating them. CDR3 bases: TGTGCCAGCAACCACCTAGATACGCAGTATTTT. Amino acids: CASNHLDTQYF.

The chain has TRBV15 and TRBJ2-1; 11 bases are shared with TRBD2. This CDR3 has 16 amino acids. V gave up 0 bases and J gave up 8 bases; unmatched junction bases: 6. Per germline, CDR1 LNHNV and CDR2 YYDKDF (reference sequence). CDR3 region: CATSREVAGGRDEQFF. The CDR3 DNA reads as TGTGCCACCAGCAGAGAGGTAGCGGGGGGGAGGGATGAGCAGTTCTTC.